The table lists the clone carrying this TCR beta chain with many counts. Its matching antigen is unknown. These data come from a study of CD8 T cells in ankylosing spondylitis. Study-level findings and limits: Significant enrichment of disease-linked clones was reportedly seen in matched ankylosing spondylitis synovial fluid. Relatively scarce in peripheral blood, disease-linked clones were CD8+. Apparently characteristic of ankylosing spondylitis blood was a TCR beta motif (about 8 highly homologous variants). Prior literature has documented some motif variants in synovial fluid and blood from reactive arthritis.

Researchers built TCR beta libraries using quantitative 5'-RACE with molecular barcodes. TCRdb reanalysed the 5' RACE reads using MiXCR and keeps one entry per CDR3 protein. The sample includes about 840,000 distinct CDR3 sequences, over 9.5% of them seen just once. This CDR3 has 14 amino acids. Deletions cut 4 bases from V and 5 bases from J, with 15 bases between. The germline CDR1 and CDR2 sequences are SGHRS and YFSETQ. J is TRBJ2-5 and V is TRBV5-1; TRBD1 is a possible D gene (6 bases). This receptor was identified in a male donor with ankylosing spondylitis. The sample taken for sequencing was blood, either unsorted or a sorted T cell fraction (not recorded which). Here the CDR3 reads CASSPGQPGETQYF. The CDR3, as DNA: TGCGCCAGCAGCCCAGGACAGCCTGGGGAGACCCAGTACTTC.